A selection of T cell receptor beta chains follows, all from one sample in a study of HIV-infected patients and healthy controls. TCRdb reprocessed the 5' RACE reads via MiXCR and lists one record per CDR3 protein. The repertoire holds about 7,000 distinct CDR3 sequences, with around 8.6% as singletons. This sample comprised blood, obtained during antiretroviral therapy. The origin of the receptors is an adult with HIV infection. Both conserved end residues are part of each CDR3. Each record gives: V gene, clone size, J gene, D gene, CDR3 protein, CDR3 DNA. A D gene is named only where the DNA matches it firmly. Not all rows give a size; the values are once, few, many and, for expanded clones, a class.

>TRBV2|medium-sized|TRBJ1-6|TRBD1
CASRDSSGTGESPLHF
TGTGCCAGCAGAGACTCCTCCGGGACAGGGGAATCACCCCTCCACTTT
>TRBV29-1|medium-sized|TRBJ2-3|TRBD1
CSVTGVFTDTQYF
TGCAGCGTGACAGGGGTGTTCACAGATACGCAGTATTTT
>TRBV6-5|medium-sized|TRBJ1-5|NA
CASSYSSQSNQPQHF
TGTGCCAGCAGTTACTCCTCTCAGAGCAATCAGCCCCAGCATTTT
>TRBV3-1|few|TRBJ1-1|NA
CASSQDPGGRTEAFF
TGTGCCAGCAGCCAAGACCCGGGAGGGAGAACTGAAGCTTTCTTT
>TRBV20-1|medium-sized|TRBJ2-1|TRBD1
CSARPTGTYNEQFF
TGCAGTGCTAGGCCGACAGGGACATACAATGAGCAGTTCTTC
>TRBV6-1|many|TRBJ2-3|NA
CASSERENSGTDTQYF
TGTGCCAGCAGTGAGCGTGAGAACTCTGGGACAGATACGCAGTATTTT
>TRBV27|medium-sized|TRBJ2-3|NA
CASSLGGTQYF
TGTGCCAGCAGTTTAGGGGGTACGCAGTATTTT
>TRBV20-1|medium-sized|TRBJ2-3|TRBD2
CSVRREGLRYRDTQYF
TGCAGTGTTAGACGGGAGGGCCTGAGGTATAGAGATACGCAGTATTTT
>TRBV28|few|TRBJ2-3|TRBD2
CASRTSGVYTDTQYF
TGTGCCAGCAGAACTAGCGGGGTGTACACAGATACGCAGTATTTT
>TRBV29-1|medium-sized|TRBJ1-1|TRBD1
CSGITGDLTEAFF
TGCAGCGGTATTACAGGGGATCTCACTGAAGCTTTCTTT
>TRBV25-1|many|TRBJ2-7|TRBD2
CASSEEAGEGGYEQYF
TGTGCCAGCAGTGAGGAAGCGGGAGAAGGAGGCTACGAGCAGTACTTC
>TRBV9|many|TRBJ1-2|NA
CASSSMGGLNYGYTF
TGTGCCAGCAGTTCTATGGGGGGACTTAACTATGGCTACACCTTC
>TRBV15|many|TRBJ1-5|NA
CATSRDPENQPQHF
TGTGCCACCAGCAGAGATCCGGAGAACCAGCCCCAGCATTTT
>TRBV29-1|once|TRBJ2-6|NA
CSVEAGANVLTF
TGCAGCGTTGAAGCTGGGGCCAACGTCCTGACTTTC
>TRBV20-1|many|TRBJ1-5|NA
CSARPTGSQPQHF
TGCAGTGCTAGACCAACAGGGAGTCAGCCCCAGCATTTT
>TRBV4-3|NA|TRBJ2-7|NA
CASSQEGGDLSYEQYF
TGCGCCAGCAGCCAAGAAGGCGGGGACCTCTCCTACGAGCAGTACTTC
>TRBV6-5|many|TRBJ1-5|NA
CASSPEGGRPQHF
TGTGCCAGCAGTCCTGAAGGGGGAAGGCCCCAGCATTTT
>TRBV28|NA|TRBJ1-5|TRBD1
CASSFPDRVGNQPQHF
TGTGCCAGCAGTTTTCCGGACAGGGTAGGGAATCAGCCCCAGCATTTT
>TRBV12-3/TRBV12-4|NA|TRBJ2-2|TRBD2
CASSFSLGLAATNTGELFF
TGTGCCAGCAGTTTCTCATTAGGTCTAGCGGCTACGAACACCGGGGAGCTGTTTTTT
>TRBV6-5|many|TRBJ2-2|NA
CASSYFRTSNTGELFF
TGTGCCAGCAGTTACTTTAGGACTTCCAACACCGGGGAGCTGTTTTTT
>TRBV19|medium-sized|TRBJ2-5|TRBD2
CASSGTSGTETQYF
TGTGCCAGTAGCGGGACTAGCGGGACAGAGACCCAGTACTTC
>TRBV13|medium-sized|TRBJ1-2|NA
CASSEGRYYGYTF
TGTGCCAGCAGCGAGGGTCGCTACTATGGCTACACCTTC
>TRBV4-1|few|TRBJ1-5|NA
CASSLRTANQPQHF
TGCGCCAGCAGCCTCCGGACAGCTAATCAGCCCCAGCATTTT
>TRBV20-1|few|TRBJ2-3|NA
CSAIPRGSPDTQYF
TGCAGTGCGATTCCACGGGGATCTCCAGATACGCAGTATTTT
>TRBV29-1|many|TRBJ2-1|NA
CSGAHGTRILYEQFF
TGCAGCGGGGCTCACGGGACACGGATTCTCTATGAGCAGTTCTTC
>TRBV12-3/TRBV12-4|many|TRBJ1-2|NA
CASSFRGAYGYTF
TGTGCCAGCAGTTTTAGGGGGGCTTATGGCTACACCTTC
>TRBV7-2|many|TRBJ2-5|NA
CASSPSRGETQYF
TGTGCCAGCAGCCCCTCGAGAGGGGAGACCCAGTACTTC
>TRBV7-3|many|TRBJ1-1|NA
CASSLSGITEAFF
TGTGCCAGCAGCTTATCGGGAATAACTGAAGCTTTCTTT
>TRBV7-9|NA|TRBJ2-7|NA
CASSLDHLREQYF
TGTGCCAGCAGCTTAGACCACCTTCGCGAGCAGTACTTC
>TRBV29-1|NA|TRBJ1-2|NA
CSVLGGNRPGYTF
TGCAGCGTCCTAGGGGGAAACAGGCCCGGCTACACCTTC
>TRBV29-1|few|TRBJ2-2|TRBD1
CSGTQGTGGTGELFF
TGCAGCGGTACGCAAGGGACAGGGGGTACCGGGGAGCTGTTTTTT
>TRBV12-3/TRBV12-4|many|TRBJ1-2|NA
CASSLGLSYGYTF
TGTGCCAGCAGTTTAGGCCTCAGCTATGGCTACACCTTC
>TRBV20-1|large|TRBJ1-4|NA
CSARDLEIEKLFF
TGCAGTGCTAGAGATTTGGAGATTGAAAAACTGTTTTTT
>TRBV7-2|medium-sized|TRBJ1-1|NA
CASSLALGTEGPEAFF
TGTGCCAGCAGCTTAGCCCTGGGGACGGAGGGGCCAGAAGCTTTCTTT
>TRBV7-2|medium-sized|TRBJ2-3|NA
CASSLYSGTDTQYF
TGTGCCAGCAGCTTGTATAGCGGCACAGATACGCAGTATTTT